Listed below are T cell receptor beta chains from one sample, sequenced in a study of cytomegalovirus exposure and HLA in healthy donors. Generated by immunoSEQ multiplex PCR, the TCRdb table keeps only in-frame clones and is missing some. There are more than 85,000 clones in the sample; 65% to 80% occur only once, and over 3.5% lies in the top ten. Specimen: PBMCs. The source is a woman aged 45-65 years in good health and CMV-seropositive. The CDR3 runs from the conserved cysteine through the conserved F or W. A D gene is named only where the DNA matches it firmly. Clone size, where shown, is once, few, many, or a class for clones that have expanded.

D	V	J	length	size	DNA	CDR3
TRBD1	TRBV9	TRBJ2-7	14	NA	TGTGCCAGCAGCACGGGACAGTTCTCCTACGAGCAGTACTTC	CASSTGQFSYEQYF
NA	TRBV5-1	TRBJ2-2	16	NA	TGCGCCAGCAGCTTTCCAGACCTGGGGGGCACCGGGGAGCTGTTTTTT	CASSFPDLGGTGELFF
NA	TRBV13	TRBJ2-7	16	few	TGTGCCAGCAGCGGTGGGGCAACATCACCGACCTACGAGCAGTACTTC	CASSGGATSPTYEQYF
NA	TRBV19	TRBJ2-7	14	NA	TGTGCCAGTAGTCTTAGACAAGGGGCCAACGAGCAGTACTTC	CASSLRQGANEQYF
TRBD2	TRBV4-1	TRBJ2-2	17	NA	TGCGCCAGCAGCCAAGAGGGGGGGGAGACGAACACCGGGGAGCTGTTTTTT	CASSQEGGETNTGELFF
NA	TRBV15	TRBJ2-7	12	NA	TGTGCCACCAGCGAGGGCGGAGTCGAGCAGTACTTC	CATSEGGVEQYF
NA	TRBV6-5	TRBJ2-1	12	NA	TGTGCCAGCAGTAACGGGAGAAATGAGCAGTTCTTC	CASSNGRNEQFF
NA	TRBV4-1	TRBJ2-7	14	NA	TGCGCCAGCAGCGAAAGGGGTCCTGGCTACGAGCAGTACTTC	CASSERGPGYEQYF
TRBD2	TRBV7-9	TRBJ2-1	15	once	TGTGCCAGCAGCGTACTAGCGGGGGAGAGGGGCGAGCAGTTCTTC	CASSVLAGERGEQFF
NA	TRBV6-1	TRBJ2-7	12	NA	TGTGCCGCAGGCAGGAATACCTACGAGCAGTACTTC	CAAGRNTYEQYF
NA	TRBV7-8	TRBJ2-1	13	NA	TGTGCCAGCAGCTTAGTGGGGGGAAATGAGCAGTTCTTC	CASSLVGGNEQFF
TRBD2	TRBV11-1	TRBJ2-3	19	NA	TGTGCCAGCAGCCCAGCAGAATGGCTAGCGGGAGTAGTAACAGATACGCAGTATTTT	CASSPAEWLAGVVTDTQYF
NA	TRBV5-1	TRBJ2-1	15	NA	TGCGCCAGCAGCTTGAGGCGGAGCTCCTACAATGAGCAGTTCTTC	CASSLRRSSYNEQFF
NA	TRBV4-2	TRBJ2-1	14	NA	TGTGCCAGCAGCCCGGGGAGAGAAGCGGGTGAGCAGTTCTTC	CASSPGREAGEQFF
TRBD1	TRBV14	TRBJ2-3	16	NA	TGTGCCAGCAGCCAGACCGGGACAGTGGGCACAGATACGCAGTATTTT	CASSQTGTVGTDTQYF
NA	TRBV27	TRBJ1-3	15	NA	TGTGCCAGCAGTTTATCGGGACCCAGGGGAGACACCATATATTTT	CASSLSGPRGDTIYF
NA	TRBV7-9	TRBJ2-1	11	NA	TGTGCCAGCAGCCTCACTCGGGAGCAGTTCTTC	CASSLTREQFF
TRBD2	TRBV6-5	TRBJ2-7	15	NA	TGTGCCAGCAGTGCCGGGACTAGCGGCTCCTACGAGCAGTACTTC	CASSAGTSGSYEQYF
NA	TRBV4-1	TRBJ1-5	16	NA	TGCGCCAGCAGCCGGGTCGTGGGGGGGGCTGGTCAGCCCCAGCATTTT	CASSRVVGGAGQPQHF
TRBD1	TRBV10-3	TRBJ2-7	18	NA	TGTGCCATCAGTGAGGGGGGGACAGGGGGCACGGGGCACTACGAGCAGTACTTC	CAISEGGTGGTGHYEQYF
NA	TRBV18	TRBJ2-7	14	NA	TGTGCCAGCTCCCTCGGGTCAGACCCCTACGAGCAGTACTTC	CASSLGSDPYEQYF
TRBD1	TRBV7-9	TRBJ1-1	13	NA	TGTGCCAGCAGGTCAGGGGGAGGAACTGAAGCTTTCTTT	CASRSGGGTEAFF
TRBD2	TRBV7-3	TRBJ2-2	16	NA	TGTGCCAGCAGCCTCTGGACCGGGGAGGGCACCGGGGAGCTGTTTTTT	CASSLWTGEGTGELFF
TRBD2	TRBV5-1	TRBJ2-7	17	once	TGCGCCAGCAGTTCTTCATTAGCGGGAGGTACCTCCTACGAGCAGTACTTC	CASSSSLAGGTSYEQYF
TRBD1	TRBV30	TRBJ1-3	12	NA	TGTGCCTGGTCGGACAGGGCCGACACCATATATTTT	CAWSDRADTIYF
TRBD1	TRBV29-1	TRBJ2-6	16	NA	TGCAGCCCCAGGACAGGGGGCTTTCCTGGGGCCAACGTCCTGACTTTC	CSPRTGGFPGANVLTF
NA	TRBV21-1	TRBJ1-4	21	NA	TGTGCCAGCAGCAAACGAGGACAGGGCGGCCGGCCGGGGCCAACTAATGAAAAACTGTTTTTT	CASSKRGQGGRPGPTNEKLFF
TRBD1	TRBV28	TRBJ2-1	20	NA	TGTGCCAGCAGTTCGCATCCCGGGACAGGTCGAAGGCATTCCTACAATGAGCAGTTCTTC	CASSSHPGTGRRHSYNEQFF
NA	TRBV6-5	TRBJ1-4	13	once	TGTGCCAGCAGTGTTGCGGGGCCCGAAAAACTGTTTTTT	CASSVAGPEKLFF
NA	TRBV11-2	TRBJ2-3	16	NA	TGTGCCAGCAGCCTCGGAGCGTATCTTGCCACAGATACGCAGTATTTT	CASSLGAYLATDTQYF
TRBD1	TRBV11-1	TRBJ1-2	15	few	TGTGCCAGCAGCTCCTCGACAGGGGGGGACTATGGCTACACCTTC	CASSSSTGGDYGYTF
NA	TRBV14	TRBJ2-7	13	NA	TGTGCCAGCAGCAAGAACAGGGTAAGCGAGCAGTACTTC	CASSKNRVSEQYF
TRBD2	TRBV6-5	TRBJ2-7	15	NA	TGTGCCAGCAGTTCCGGACTAGCGGGGGGCTACGAGCAGTACTTC	CASSSGLAGGYEQYF
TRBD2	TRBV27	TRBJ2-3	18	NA	TGTGCCAGCAGTTTTCGGCCTAGCGGGAGAGGGGTAATAGATACGCAGTATTTT	CASSFRPSGRGVIDTQYF
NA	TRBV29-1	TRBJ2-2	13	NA	TGCAGCGTTAGACAGGATTCCACCGGGGAGCTGTTTTTT	CSVRQDSTGELFF
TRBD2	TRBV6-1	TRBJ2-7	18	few	TGTGCCAGCAGTGACCCCGGACTAGCGGGGGGCTTCACCTACGAGCAGTACTTC	CASSDPGLAGGFTYEQYF
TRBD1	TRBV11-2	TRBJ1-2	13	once	TGTGCCAGCAGCCCAGGACAGGCTGGTGGCTACACCTTC	CASSPGQAGGYTF